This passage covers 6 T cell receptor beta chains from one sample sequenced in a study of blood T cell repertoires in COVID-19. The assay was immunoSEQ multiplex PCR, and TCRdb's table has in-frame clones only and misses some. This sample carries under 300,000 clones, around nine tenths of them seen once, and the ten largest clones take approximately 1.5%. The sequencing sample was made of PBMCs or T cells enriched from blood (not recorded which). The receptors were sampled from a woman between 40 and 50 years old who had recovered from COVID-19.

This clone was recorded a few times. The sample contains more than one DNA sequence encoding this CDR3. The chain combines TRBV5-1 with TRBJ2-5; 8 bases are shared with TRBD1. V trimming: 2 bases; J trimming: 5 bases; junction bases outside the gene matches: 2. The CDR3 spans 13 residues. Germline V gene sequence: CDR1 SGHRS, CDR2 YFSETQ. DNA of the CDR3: TGCGCCAGCAGCTTACAGGGGGAGGAGACCCAGTACTTC. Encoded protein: CASSLQGEETQYF.

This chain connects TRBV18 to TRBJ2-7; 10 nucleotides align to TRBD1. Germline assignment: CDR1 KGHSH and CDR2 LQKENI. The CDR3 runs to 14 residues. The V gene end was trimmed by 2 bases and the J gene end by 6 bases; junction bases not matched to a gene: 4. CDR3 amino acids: CASSPGTGEIEQYF. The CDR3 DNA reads TGTGCCAGCTCACCAGGGACAGGGGAGATCGAGCAGTACTTC.

For the CDR3, the DNA is TGTGCCAGCAGTTCTCCGGGGAGGAGGGGTGAGATCACCTTC. Protein product: CASSSPGRRGEITF. The chain carries TRBV6-5 and TRBJ1-2, with a possible D match to TRBD1 (5 bases). Trimming pared 4 bases from V and 13 bases from J, leaving 22 bases between. Germline V CDR1 and CDR2: MNHEY, SVGAGI. The CDR3 loop spans 14 amino acids.

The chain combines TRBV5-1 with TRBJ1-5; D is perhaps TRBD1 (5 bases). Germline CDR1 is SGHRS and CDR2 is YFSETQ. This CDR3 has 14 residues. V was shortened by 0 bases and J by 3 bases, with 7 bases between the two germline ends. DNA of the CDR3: TGCGCCAGCAGCTTGGGACAGAACAATCAGCCCCAGCATTTT. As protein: CASSLGQNNQPQHF.

CDR3 sequence: CAWSVGFGVKNSPLHF. CDR3 nucleotide sequence: TGTGCCTGGAGTGTAGGGTTCGGGGTAAAGAATTCACCCCTCCACTTT. The J gene is TRBJ1-6, the V gene TRBV30, with D hard to call. Per germline, CDR1 GTSNPN and CDR2 SVGIG (reference sequence). This CDR3 comprises 16 residues. Trimming shortened V by 0 bases and J by 7 bases, and 16 bases separated the two germline ends.

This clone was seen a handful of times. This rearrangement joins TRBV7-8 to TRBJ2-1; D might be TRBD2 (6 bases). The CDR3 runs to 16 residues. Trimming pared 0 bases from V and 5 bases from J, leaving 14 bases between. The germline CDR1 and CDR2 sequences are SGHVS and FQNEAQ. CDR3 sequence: CASSLAGTGYNNEQFF. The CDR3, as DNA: TGTGCCAGCAGCTTAGCGGGGACTGGATACAACAATGAGCAGTTCTTC.